Given below is one T cell receptor beta chain in context. Method: immunoSEQ multiplex PCR; TCRdb's copy keeps in-frame clones and lacks some. This sample has some 89,000 clones, with less than 95% found just once. This entry belongs to a study of technical replicates of blood from several donors. The CDR3 is 18 residues long. The germline CDR1 and CDR2 sequences are SGHNT and YYREEE (reference sequence). Trimming removed 1 base at V and 0 bases at J, with 17 bases between. The chain recombines TRBV5-4 with TRBJ2-1, with D possibly TRBD2 on 6 matching bases. Sequencing was done on a sample of T cells isolated from PBMCs. The clonotype originates from a human donor in good health. The CDR3 region is CASSLPLLARSSYNEQFF. The DNA of the CDR3 is TGTGCCAGCAGCTTGCCCCTTCTAGCGCGAAGCTCCTACAATGAGCAGTTCTTC.